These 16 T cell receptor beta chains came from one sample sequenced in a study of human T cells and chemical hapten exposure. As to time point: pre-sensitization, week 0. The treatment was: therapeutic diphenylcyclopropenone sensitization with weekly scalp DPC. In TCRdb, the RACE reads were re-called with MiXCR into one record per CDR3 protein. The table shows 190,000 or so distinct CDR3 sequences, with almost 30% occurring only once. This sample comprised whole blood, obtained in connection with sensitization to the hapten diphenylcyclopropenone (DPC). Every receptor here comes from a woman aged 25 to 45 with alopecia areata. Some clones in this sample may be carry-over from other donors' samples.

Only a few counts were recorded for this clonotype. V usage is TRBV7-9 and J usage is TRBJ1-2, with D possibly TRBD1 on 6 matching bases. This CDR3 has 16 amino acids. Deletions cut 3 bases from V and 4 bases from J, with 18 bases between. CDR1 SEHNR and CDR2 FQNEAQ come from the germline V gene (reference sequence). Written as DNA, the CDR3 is TGTGCCAGCAGCTTGTCCGGGACACCCGCCGGCTATGGCTACACCTTC. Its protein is CASSLSGTPAGYGYTF.

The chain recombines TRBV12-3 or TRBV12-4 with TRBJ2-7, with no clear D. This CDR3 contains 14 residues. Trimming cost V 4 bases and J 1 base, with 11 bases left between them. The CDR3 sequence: CASSSPPGSYEQYF. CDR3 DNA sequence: TGTGCCAGCAGTTCCCCTCCCGGGTCCTACGAGCAGTACTTC.

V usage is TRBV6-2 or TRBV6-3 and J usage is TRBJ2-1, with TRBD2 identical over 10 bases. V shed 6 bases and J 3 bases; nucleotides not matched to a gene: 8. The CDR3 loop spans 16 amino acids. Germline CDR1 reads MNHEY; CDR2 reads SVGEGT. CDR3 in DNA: TGTGCCAGCAGGCCGGGACTAGCGAATGTCTACAATGAGCAGTTCTTC. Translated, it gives CASRPGLANVYNEQFF.

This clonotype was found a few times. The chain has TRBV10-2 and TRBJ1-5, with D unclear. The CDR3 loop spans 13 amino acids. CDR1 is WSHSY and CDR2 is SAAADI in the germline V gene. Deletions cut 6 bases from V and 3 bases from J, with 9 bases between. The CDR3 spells CASREGLNQPQHF. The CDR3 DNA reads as TGCGCCAGCAGAGAGGGCCTCAATCAGCCCCAGCATTTT.

The CDR3 reads CASSFPTGMGDTQYF. CDR3 nucleotides: TGTGCCAGCAGCTTTCCTACAGGGATGGGAGATACGCAGTATTTT. The chain carries TRBV7-9 and TRBJ2-3; tentatively, D is TRBD1 (6 bases). This CDR3 has 15 amino acids. Germline V gene data show CDR1 as SEHNR and CDR2 as FQNEAQ (reference sequence). Trimming pared 3 bases from V and 5 bases from J, leaving 15 bases between.

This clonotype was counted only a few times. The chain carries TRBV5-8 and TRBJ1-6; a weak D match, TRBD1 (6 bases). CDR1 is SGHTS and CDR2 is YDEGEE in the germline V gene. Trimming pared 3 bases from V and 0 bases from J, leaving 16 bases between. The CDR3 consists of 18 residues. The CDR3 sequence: CASSSSGQTSSYNSPLHF. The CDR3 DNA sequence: TGTGCCAGCAGCTCTTCAGGACAGACAAGCTCCTATAATTCACCCCTCCACTTT.

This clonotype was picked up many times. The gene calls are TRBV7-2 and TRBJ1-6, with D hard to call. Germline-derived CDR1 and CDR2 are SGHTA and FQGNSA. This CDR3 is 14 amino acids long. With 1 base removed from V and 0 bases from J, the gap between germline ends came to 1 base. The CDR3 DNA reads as TGTGCCAGCAGCTTAGGCTCCTATAATTCACCCCTCCACTTT. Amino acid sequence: CASSLGSYNSPLHF.

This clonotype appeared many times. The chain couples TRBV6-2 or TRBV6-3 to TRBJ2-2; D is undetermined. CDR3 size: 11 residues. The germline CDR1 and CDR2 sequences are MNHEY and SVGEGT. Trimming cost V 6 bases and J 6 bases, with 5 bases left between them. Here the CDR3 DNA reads TGTGCCAGCAGCTTAGCCGGGGAGCTGTTTTTT. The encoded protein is CASSLAGELFF.

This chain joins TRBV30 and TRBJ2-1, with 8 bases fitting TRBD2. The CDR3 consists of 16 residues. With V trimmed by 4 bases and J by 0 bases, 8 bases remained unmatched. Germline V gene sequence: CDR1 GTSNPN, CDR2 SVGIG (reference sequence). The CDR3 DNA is TGTGCCTGGACAGCCGGGACTAGTCTCTCCTACAATGAGCAGTTCTTC. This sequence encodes CAWTAGTSLSYNEQFF.

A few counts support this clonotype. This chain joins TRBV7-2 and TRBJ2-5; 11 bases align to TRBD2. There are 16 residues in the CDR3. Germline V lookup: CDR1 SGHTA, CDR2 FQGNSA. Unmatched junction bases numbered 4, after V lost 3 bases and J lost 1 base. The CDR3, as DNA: TGTGCCAGCAGCTTTCTAGCGGGGGGCGGCCAAGAGACCCAGTACTTC. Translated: CASSFLAGGGQETQYF. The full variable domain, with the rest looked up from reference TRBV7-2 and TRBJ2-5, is GAGVSQSPSNKVTEKGKDVELRCDPISGHTALYWYRQSLGQGLEFLIYFQGNSAPDKSGLPSDRFSAERTGGSVSTLTIQRTQQEDSAVYLCASSFLAGGGQETQYFGPGTRLLVL.

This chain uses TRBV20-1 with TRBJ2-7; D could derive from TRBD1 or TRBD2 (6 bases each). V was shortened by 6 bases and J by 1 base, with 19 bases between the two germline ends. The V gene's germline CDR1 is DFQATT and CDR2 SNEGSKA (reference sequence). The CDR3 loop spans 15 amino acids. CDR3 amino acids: CSAPLWGARSYEQYF. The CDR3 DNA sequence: TGCAGTGCGCCTCTTTGGGGGGCGCGGTCCTACGAGCAGTACTTC.

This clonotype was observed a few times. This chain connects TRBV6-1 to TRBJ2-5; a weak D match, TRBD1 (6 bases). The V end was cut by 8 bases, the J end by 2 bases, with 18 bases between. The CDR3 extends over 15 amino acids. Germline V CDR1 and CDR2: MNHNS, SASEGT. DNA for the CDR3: TGTGCCAGCGGGCCGGGAACAGGGCCTCAAGAGACCCAGTACTTC. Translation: CASGPGTGPQETQYF.

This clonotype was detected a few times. In DNA form, the CDR3 reads TGCGCCAGCAGTCCCGGGACAGGGGACGGCTACACCTTC. Translation: CASSPGTGDGYTF. The rearrangement links TRBV10-1 to TRBJ1-2, with TRBD1 matching 10 bases. Trimming cost V 5 bases and J 8 bases; bases outside gene matches: 5. The CDR3 has 13 residues. Germline assignment: CDR1 WNHNN and CDR2 SYGVQD (reference sequence).

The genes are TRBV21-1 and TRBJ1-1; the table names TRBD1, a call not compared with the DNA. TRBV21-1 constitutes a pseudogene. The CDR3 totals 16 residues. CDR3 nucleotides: TGTGCCAGCAGCAAAGGGCAGGGAATTCGAAACACTGAAGCTTTCTTT. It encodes CASSKGQGIRNTEAFF.

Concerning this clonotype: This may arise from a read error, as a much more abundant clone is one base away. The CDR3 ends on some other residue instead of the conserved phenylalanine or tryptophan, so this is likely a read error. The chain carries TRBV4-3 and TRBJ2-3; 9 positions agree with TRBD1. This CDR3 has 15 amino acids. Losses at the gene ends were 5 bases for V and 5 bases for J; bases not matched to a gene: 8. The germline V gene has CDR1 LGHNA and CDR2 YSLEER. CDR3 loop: CASSKSGQGKDTQYL. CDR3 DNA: TGCGCCAGCAGCAAATCTGGACAGGGGAAAGATACGCAGTATCTT.

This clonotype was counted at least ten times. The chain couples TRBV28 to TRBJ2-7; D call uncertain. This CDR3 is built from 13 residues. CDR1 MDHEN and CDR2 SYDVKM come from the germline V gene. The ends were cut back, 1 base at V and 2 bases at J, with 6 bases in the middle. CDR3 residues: CASSLSRAYEQYF. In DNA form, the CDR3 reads TGTGCCAGCAGTTTATCCCGTGCCTACGAGCAGTACTTC.